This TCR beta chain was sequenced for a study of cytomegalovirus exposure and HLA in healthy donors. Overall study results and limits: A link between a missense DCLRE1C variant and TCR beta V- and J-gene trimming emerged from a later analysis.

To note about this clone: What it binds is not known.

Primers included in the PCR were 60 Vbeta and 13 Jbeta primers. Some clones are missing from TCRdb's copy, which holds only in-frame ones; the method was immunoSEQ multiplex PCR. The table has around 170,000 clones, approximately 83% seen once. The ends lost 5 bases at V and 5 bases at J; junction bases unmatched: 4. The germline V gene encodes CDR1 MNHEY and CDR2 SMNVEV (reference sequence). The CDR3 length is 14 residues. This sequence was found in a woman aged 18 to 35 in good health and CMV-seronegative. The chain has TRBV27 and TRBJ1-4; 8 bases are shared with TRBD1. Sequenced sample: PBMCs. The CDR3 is CASSHTGGNEKLFF. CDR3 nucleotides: TGTGCCAGCAGTCATACAGGGGGGAATGAAAAACTGTTTTTT.